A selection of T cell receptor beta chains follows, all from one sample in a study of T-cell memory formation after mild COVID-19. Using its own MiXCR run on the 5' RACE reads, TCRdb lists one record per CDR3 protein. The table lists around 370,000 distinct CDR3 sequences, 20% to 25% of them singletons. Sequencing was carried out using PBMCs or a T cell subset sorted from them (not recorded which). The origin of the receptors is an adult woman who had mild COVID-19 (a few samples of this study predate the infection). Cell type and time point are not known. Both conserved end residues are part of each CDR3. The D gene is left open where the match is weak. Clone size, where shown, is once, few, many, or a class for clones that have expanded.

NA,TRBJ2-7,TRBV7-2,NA,TGTGCCAGCAGCTTAGGCGGCCCTAACAGGGCTGACGAGCAGTACTTC,CASSLGGPNRADEQYF
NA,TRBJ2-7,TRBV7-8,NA,TGTGCCAGCAGCTTTGGGGATGCGCGGGCCCTCGAGCAGTACTTC,CASSFGDARALEQYF
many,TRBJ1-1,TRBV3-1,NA,TGTGCCAGCAGTCCAACCCGCAGGGGCCGGGGCACTGAAGCTTTCTTT,CASSPTRRGRGTEAFF
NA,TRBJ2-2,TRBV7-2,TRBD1,TGTGCCAGCAGCCCGGACAGGCGGTTCACCGGGGAGCTGTTTTTT,CASSPDRRFTGELFF
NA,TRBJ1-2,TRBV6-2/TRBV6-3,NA,TGTGCCAGCAGTTACGTACCAGGGAAGGACGGCTACACCTTC,CASSYVPGKDGYTF
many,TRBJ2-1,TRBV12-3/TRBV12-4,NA,TGTGCCAGCAGTTTAAAACGGGGCGGGTTTTCTTACAATGAGCAGTTCTTC,CASSLKRGGFSYNEQFF
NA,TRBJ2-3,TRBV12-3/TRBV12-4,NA,TGTGCCAGCACCTGGAGCACTGAGGATACGCAGTATTTT,CASTWSTEDTQYF
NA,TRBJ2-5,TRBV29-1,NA,TGCAGCGCTCGACCAGGGCTAGCTGACCAAGAGACCCAGTACTTC,CSARPGLADQETQYF
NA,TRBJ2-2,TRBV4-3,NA,TGCGCCAGCAGCTTCACTAGCACCTACACCGGGGAGCTGTTTTTT,CASSFTSTYTGELFF
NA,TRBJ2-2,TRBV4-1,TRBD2,TGCGCCAGCAGCCAACCCGCGGGGGGCTGGGACACCGGGGAGCTGTTTTTT,CASSQPAGGWDTGELFF
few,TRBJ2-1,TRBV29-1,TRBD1,TGCAGCGCCGAGCGGACAGGGCGAAATGAGCAGTTCTTC,CSAERTGRNEQFF
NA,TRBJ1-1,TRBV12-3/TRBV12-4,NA,TGTGCCAGCAGTGCCCACGCGGGGAACACTGAAGCTTTCTTT,CASSAHAGNTEAFF
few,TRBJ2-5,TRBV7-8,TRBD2,TGTGCCAGCAGCTTGAGCGGGGACCAGCCCCAGTACTTC,CASSLSGDQPQYF
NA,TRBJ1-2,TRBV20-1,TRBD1,TGCAGTGCTAGAGGACAGGGGATAAACTATGGCTACACCTTC,CSARGQGINYGYTF
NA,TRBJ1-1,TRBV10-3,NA,TGTGCCATCAGTGGGGGGGGAACTGAAGCTTTCTTT,CAISGGGTEAFF